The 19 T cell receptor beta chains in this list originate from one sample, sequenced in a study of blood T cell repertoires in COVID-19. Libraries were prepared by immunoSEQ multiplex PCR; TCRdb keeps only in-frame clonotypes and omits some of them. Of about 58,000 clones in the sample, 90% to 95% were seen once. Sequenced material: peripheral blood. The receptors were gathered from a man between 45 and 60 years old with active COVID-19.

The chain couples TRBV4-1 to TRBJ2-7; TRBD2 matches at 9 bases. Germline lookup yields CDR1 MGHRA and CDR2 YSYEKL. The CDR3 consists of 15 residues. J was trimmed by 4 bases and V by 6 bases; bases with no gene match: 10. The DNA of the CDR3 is TGCGCCAGCAGTAGGTTCGCGGGAGGGGGGTACGAGCAGTACTTC. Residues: CASSRFAGGGYEQYF.

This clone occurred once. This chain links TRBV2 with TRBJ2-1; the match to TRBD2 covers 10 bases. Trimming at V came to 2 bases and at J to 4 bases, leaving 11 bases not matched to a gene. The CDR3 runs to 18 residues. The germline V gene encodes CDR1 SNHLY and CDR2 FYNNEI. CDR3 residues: CASSESGVRTSGYNEQFF. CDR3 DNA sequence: TGTGCCAGCAGTGAAAGTGGGGTGAGGACTAGCGGATACAATGAGCAGTTCTTC.

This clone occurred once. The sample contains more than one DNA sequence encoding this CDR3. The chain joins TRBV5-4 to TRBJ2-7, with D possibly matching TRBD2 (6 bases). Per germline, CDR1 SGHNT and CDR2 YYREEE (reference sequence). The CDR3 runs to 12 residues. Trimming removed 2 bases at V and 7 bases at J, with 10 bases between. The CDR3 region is CASSFQEGEQYF. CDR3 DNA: TGTGCCAGCAGCTTCCAGGAGGGGGAGCAGTACTTC. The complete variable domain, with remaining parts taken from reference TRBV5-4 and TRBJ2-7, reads ETGVTQSPTHLIKTRGQQVTLRCSSQSGHNTVSWYQQALGQGPQFIFQYYREEENGRGNFPPRFSGLQFPNYSSELNVNALELDDSALYLCASSFQEGEQYFGPGTRLTVT.

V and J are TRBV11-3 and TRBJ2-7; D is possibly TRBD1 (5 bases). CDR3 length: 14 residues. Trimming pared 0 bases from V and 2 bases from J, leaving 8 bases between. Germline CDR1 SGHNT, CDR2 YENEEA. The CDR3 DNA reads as TGTGCCAGCAGCTTAGATCCAGGGACCTACGAGCAGTACTTC. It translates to CASSLDPGTYEQYF.

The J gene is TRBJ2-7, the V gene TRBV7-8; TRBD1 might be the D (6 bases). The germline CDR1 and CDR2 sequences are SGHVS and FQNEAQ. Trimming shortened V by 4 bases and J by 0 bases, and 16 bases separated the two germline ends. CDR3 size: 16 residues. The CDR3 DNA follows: TGTGCCAGCAGCTCCCAGGGGCGAACCTTCTCCTACGAGCAGTACTTC. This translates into CASSSQGRTFSYEQYF.

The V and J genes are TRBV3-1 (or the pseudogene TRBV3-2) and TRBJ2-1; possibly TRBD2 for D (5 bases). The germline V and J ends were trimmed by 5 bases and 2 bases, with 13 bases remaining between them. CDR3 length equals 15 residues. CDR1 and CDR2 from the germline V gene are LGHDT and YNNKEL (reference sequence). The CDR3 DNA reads TGTGCCAGCAGCTGGAGGAGTAGGGCCTACAATGAGCAGTTCTTC. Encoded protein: CASSWRSRAYNEQFF.

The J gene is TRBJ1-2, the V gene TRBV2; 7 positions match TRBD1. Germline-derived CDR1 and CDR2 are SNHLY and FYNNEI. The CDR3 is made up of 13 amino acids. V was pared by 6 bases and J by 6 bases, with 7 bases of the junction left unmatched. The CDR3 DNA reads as TGTGCCAGCAGGGAGGACAGGCACAATGGCTACACCTTC. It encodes CASREDRHNGYTF.

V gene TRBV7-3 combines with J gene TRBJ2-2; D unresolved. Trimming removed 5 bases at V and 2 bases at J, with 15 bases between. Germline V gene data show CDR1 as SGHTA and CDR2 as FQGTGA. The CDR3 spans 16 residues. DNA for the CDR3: TGTGCCAGCAGCCCACAATTCAGGTCCAACACCGGGGAGCTGTTTTTT. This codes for CASSPQFRSNTGELFF.

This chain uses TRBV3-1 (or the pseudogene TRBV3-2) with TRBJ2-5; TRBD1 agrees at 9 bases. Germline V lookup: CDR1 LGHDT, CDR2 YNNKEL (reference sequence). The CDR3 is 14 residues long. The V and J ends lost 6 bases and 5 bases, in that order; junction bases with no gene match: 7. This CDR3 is CASSRTGGAETQYF. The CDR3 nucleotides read TGTGCCAGCAGTCGTACAGGGGGCGCGGAGACCCAGTACTTC.

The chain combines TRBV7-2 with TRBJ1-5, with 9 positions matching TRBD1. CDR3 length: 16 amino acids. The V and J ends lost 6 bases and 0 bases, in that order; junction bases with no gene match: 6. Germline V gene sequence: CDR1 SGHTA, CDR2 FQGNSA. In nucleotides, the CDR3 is TGTGCCAGCAGTTCGACAGGGGGATATAGCAATCAGCCCCAGCATTTT. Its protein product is CASSSTGGYSNQPQHF.

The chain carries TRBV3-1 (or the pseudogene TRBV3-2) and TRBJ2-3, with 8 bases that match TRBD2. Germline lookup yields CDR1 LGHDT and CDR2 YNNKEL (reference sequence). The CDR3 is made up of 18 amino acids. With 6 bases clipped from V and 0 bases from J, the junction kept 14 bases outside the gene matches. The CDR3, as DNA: TGTGCCAGCAGTTCTATAGCGGGGTCGCGCTATAGCACAGATACGCAGTATTTT. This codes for CASSSIAGSRYSTDTQYF.

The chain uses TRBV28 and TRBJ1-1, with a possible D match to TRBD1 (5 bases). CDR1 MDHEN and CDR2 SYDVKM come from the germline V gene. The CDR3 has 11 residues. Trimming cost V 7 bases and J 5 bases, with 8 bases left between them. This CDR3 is CASTGGTEAFF. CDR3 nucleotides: TGTGCCAGCACCGGGGGTACTGAAGCTTTCTTT.

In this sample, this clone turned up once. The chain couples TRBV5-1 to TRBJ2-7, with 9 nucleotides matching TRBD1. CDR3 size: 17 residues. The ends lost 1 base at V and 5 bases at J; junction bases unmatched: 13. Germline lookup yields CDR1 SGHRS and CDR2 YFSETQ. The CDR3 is CASSLLSGQGWNNEQYF. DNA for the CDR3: TGCGCCAGCAGCTTGTTGTCGGGACAGGGCTGGAATAACGAGCAGTACTTC.

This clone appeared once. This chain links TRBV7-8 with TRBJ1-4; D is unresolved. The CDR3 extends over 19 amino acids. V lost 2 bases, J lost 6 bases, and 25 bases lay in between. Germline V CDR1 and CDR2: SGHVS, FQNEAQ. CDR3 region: CASSLRPVNLAVEYEKLFF. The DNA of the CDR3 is TGTGCCAGCAGCTTAAGACCGGTAAACCTAGCTGTTGAATATGAAAAACTGTTTTTT.

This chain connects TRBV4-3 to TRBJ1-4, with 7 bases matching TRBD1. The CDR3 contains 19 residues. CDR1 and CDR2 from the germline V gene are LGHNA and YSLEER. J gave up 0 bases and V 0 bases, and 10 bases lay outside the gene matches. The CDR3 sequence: CASSQEVLGTAATNEKLFF. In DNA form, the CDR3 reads TGCGCCAGCAGCCAAGAAGTCCTCGGGACAGCTGCAACTAATGAAAAACTGTTTTTT.

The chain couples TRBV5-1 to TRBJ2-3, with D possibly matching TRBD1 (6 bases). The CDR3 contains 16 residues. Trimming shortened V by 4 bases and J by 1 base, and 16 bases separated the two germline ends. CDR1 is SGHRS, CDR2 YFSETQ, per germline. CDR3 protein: CASSLVGAVGTDTQYF. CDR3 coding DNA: TGCGCCAGCAGCCTGGTGGGGGCCGTTGGCACAGATACGCAGTATTTT.

The CDR3 DNA sequence: TGCAGCTCGGGGGAGGGACATGGCTACACCTTC. Amino acid sequence: CSSGEGHGYTF. The V and J genes are TRBV29-1 and TRBJ1-2; maybe TRBD1 (5 bases). V was cut by 8 bases and J by 6 bases, with 13 bases left in between. Germline CDR1 SQVTM, CDR2 ANQGSEA. The CDR3 is 11 residues long.

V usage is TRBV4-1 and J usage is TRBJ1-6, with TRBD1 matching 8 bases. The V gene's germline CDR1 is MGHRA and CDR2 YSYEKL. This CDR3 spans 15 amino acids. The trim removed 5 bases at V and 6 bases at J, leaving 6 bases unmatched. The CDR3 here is CASSGQGRGNSPLHF. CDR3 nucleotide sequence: TGCGCCAGCAGCGGACAGGGAAGGGGTAATTCACCCCTCCACTTT.

CDR3 loop: CASSIEMGATFPQYF. CDR3 coding DNA: TGTGCCAGTAGTATAGAGATGGGGGCCACTTTTCCCCAGTACTTC. The chain carries TRBV19 and TRBJ2-5; maybe TRBD1 (6 bases). V gave up 0 bases and J gave up 9 bases, with 17 bases separating them. Germline CDR1 is LNHDA and CDR2 is SQIVND (reference sequence). The length of the CDR3 is 15 residues. The variable domain in full, with the rest retrieved from reference TRBV19 and TRBJ2-5, is DGGITQSPKYLFRKEGQNVTLSCEQNLNHDAMYWYRQDPGQGLRLIYYSQIVNDFQKGDIAEGYSVSREKKESFPLTVTSAQKNPTAFYLCASSIEMGATFPQYFGPGTRLLVL.